Each of the 29 T cell receptor beta chains below was sequenced from the same sample in a study of blood T cell repertoires in COVID-19. Repertoires were generated with immunoSEQ multiplex PCR, while TCRdb's copy carries only in-frame clones and drops some. The sample has tens of thousands of clones, around 80% seen once; the top ten hold about 10%. The sequencing input was peripheral blood. The receptors here all came from a man in his fifties or sixties with acute or convalescent COVID-19.

The chain recombines TRBV27 with TRBJ2-5; 9 positions agree with TRBD1. This CDR3 is 15 amino acids long. Germline V CDR1 and CDR2: MNHEY, SMNVEV (reference sequence). Trimming at V came to 8 bases and at J to 2 bases, leaving 9 bases not matched to a gene. CDR3 DNA sequence: TGTGCCAGCGGGGCTCCGGGACAGGGACAAGAGACCCAGTACTTC. Protein product: CASGAPGQGQETQYF.

The V call is TRBV7-9, the J call TRBJ1-3; the D is unclear. The length of the CDR3 is 17 residues. The ends were cut back, 3 bases at V and 1 base at J, with 16 bases in the middle. The germline CDR1 and CDR2 sequences are SEHNR and FQNEAQ (reference sequence). DNA for the CDR3: TGTGCCAGCAGCTTGTTTCCCAATCCCTATTCTGGAAACACCATATATTTT. This sequence encodes CASSLFPNPYSGNTIYF.

This chain links TRBV12-3 or TRBV12-4 with TRBJ1-1; D ambiguous. This CDR3 contains 13 residues. V was clipped by 1 base and J by 7 bases, with 10 bases between them. CDR3 coding DNA: TGTGCCAGCAGTTTAGGCAGAGGCCTTGAAGCTTTCTTT. Translated: CASSLGRGLEAFF.

The chain recombines TRBV6-4 with TRBJ2-1; D may be TRBD2 (6 bases). From germline, CDR1 is MRHNA and CDR2 SNTAGT. V lost 8 bases and J lost 7, with 18 bases in between. The CDR3 length is 14 residues. The CDR3 region has the DNA TGTGCCAGCCTCGGTCAGGGAGGTCTAAATGAGCAGTTCTTC. As protein: CASLGQGGLNEQFF.

The chain combines TRBV4-3 with TRBJ2-1, with TRBD1 matching 7 bases. This CDR3 comprises 15 residues. CDR1 is LGHNA, CDR2 YSLEER, per germline. J was trimmed by 7 bases and V by 4 bases; bases with no gene match: 10. The CDR3 spells CASSPTGQAWNEQFF. The CDR3 DNA follows: TGCGCCAGCAGCCCTACTGGACAGGCCTGGAATGAGCAGTTCTTC.

The chain uses TRBV10-1 and TRBJ2-1; TRBD2 agrees at 9 bases. Trimming took 2 bases from V and 9 from J; bases not matched to a gene: 11. CDR3 length: 16 residues. CDR1 is WNHNN, CDR2 SYGVQD, per germline (reference sequence). CDR3 residues: CASSEEDSGSVGEQFF. The CDR3 region has the DNA TGCGCCAGCAGTGAGGAAGATAGCGGGAGTGTCGGTGAGCAGTTCTTC.

V is TRBV28 and J is TRBJ2-3; possible D gene TRBD2, 6 bases. CDR1 is MDHEN and CDR2 is SYDVKM in the germline V gene. V was cut by 5 bases and J by 0 bases, with 12 bases left in between. The CDR3 spans 15 residues. CDR3 DNA: TGTGCCAGCAGTCCCGACGGGGGAAGCACAGATACGCAGTATTTT. Protein product: CASSPDGGSTDTQYF.

The rearrangement links TRBV24-1 to TRBJ2-1; TRBD2 matches at 8 bases. The CDR3 length is 11 residues. CDR1 and CDR2 from the germline V gene are KGHDR and SFDVKD. With V trimmed by 9 bases and J by 9 bases, 3 bases remained unmatched. The CDR3, as DNA: TGTGCCACCTCCGCGGGGGGTGAGCAGTTCTTC. This gives the protein CATSAGGEQFF.

The chain carries TRBV5-1 and TRBJ2-2; 9 nucleotides match TRBD1. Germline V gene data show CDR1 as SGHRS and CDR2 as YFSETQ. The CDR3 has 14 residues. Germline trimming cut 3 bases from V and 7 bases from J; bases unmatched to any gene: 4. The CDR3, as DNA: TGCGCCAGCAGCTCACAGGGGGCAAACGGGGAGCTGTTTTTT. Translated, it gives CASSSQGANGELFF.

The chain combines TRBV3-1 (or the pseudogene TRBV3-2) with TRBJ2-3, with D possibly being TRBD2 (6 bases). The germline V gene has CDR1 LGHDT and CDR2 YNNKEL (reference sequence). V was shortened by 3 bases and J by 6 bases, with 16 bases between the two germline ends. The CDR3 loop spans 15 amino acids. CDR3 DNA sequence: TGTGCCAGCAGCCACCAGGCGGGACCGCGGGATACGCAGTATTTT. Residues: CASSHQAGPRDTQYF.

The CDR3 DNA sequence: TGTGCCAGCAGTAGACAGGGGTGGAGTATCACGGCGGATACGCAGTATTTT. Protein product: CASSRQGWSITADTQYF. This chain joins TRBV7-2 and TRBJ2-3; TRBD1 agrees at 8 bases. The ends lost 6 bases at V and 6 bases at J; junction bases unmatched: 17. Germline V gene data show CDR1 as SGHTA and CDR2 as FQGNSA. This CDR3 comprises 17 residues.

J is TRBJ2-5 and V is TRBV7-6; 8 bases map to TRBD1. Per germline, CDR1 SGHVS and CDR2 FNYEAQ. CDR3 size: 13 residues. Germline trimming cut 5 bases from V and 2 bases from J; bases unmatched to any gene: 1. CDR3 amino acids: CASSRDRQETQYF. The CDR3 DNA follows: TGTGCCAGCAGCCGGGACAGGCAAGAGACCCAGTACTTC.

The genes are TRBV15 and TRBJ1-4; D uncertain. Germline CDR1 LNHNV, CDR2 YYDKDF (reference sequence). This CDR3 comprises 16 residues. Trimming stripped 0 bases from V and 0 bases from J, with 8 bases between. The CDR3 loop is CATSRDGQPTNEKLFF. The DNA for the CDR3 is TGTGCCACCAGCAGAGATGGGCAACCAACTAATGAAAAACTGTTTTTT.

The genes are TRBV19 and TRBJ2-1; a possible D gene is TRBD2 (6 bases). V shed 3 bases and J shed 3 bases, with 12 bases lying between them. The CDR3 sequence is 15 residues long. Per germline, CDR1 LNHDA and CDR2 SQIVND (reference sequence). This CDR3 reads CASSIQAGHYNEQFF. The CDR3 region has the DNA TGTGCCAGTAGTATCCAAGCGGGCCACTACAATGAGCAGTTCTTC.

This sequence joins TRBV13 and TRBJ2-1, with 9 nucleotides matching TRBD2. Germline-derived CDR1 and CDR2 are PRHDT and FYEKMQ (reference sequence). V shed 4 bases and J 4 bases; nucleotides not matched to a gene: 5. The CDR3 consists of 15 residues. The CDR3 region is CASSSAGGPYNEQFF. The CDR3 DNA reads TGTGCCAGCAGCTCCGCGGGGGGGCCGTACAATGAGCAGTTCTTC. The full variable domain, rest sourced from reference TRBV13 and TRBJ2-1, is AAGVIQSPRHLIKEKRETATLKCYPIPRHDTVYWYQQGPGQDPQFLISFYEKMQSDKGSIPDRFSAQQFSDYHSELNMSSLELGDSALYFCASSSAGGPYNEQFFGPGTRLTVL.

The V gene is TRBV7-2, the J gene TRBJ2-7, with a weak D call TRBD1 (5 bases). Trimming pared 5 bases from V and 3 bases from J, leaving 17 bases between. Germline lookup yields CDR1 SGHTA and CDR2 FQGNSA. There are 15 residues in the CDR3. This CDR3 is CASSDPGYGIYEQYF. CDR3 sequence (DNA): TGTGCCAGCAGCGATCCAGGGTATGGCATCTACGAGCAGTACTTC.

The V and J genes are TRBV7-2 and TRBJ1-4, with TRBD1 identical over 9 bases. The length of the CDR3 is 15 residues. The junction had 4 bases not matched to a gene; V was cut back by 5 bases and J by 3 bases. Per the germline V gene, CDR1 is SGHTA and CDR2 is FQGNSA. CDR3 loop: CASSDRTGANEKLFF. The CDR3 region has the DNA TGTGCCAGCAGCGATCGGACAGGGGCTAATGAAAAACTGTTTTTT. Full variable domain (missing parts from reference TRBV7-2 and TRBJ1-4): GAGVSQSPSNKVTEKGKDVELRCDPISGHTALYWYRQSLGQGLEFLIYFQGNSAPDKSGLPSDRFSAERTGGSVSTLTIQRTQQEDSAVYLCASSDRTGANEKLFFGSGTQLSVL.

V and J are TRBV7-2 and TRBJ1-1; the match to TRBD1 covers 7 bases. The CDR3 consists of 13 residues. The V gene end was trimmed by 4 bases and the J gene end by 4 bases; junction bases not matched to a gene: 3. Germline loops: CDR1 SGHTA, CDR2 FQGNSA. This CDR3 is CASSSPGGTEAFF. DNA for the CDR3: TGTGCCAGCAGCTCTCCAGGGGGCACTGAAGCTTTCTTT.

V usage is TRBV12-2 and J usage is TRBJ2-7; the DNA was not used to check the table's D call, TRBD1. TRBV12-2 is annotated as a pseudogene. The length of the CDR3 is 15 residues. The CDR3 loop is CASRLDREALHEQYF. The CDR3 coding sequence is TGTGCAAGTCGCTTAGACAGGGAAGCCCTCCACGAGCAGTACTTC.

The chain combines TRBV7-2 with TRBJ1-6, with 7 nucleotides matching TRBD1. CDR1 is SGHTA and CDR2 is FQGNSA in the germline V gene. V trimming: 3 bases; J trimming: 10 bases; junction bases outside the gene matches: 6. The CDR3 is made up of 14 amino acids. The CDR3 region has the DNA TGTGCCAGCAGCTTGGGGTTACAGGGGTCACCCCTCCACTTT. It is translated as CASSLGLQGSPLHF.

The rearrangement joins TRBV7-2 to TRBJ2-3, with D tentatively TRBD2 (5 bases). This CDR3 comprises 15 residues. V lost 1 base and J lost 0, with 8 bases in between. Germline V lookup: CDR1 SGHTA, CDR2 FQGNSA. The chain's CDR3 is CASSLGGRSTDTQYF. CDR3 sequence (DNA): TGTGCCAGCAGCTTAGGTGGGAGAAGCACAGATACGCAGTATTTT.

This clone has only a few counts. V gene TRBV12-3 or TRBV12-4 combines with J gene TRBJ1-2, with D perhaps TRBD1 (6 bases). CDR3 length: 13 amino acids. The germline V and J ends were trimmed by 7 bases and 7 bases, with 16 bases remaining between them. Here the CDR3 reads CASNQQGIGGYTF. In DNA form, the CDR3 reads TGTGCCAGCAACCAACAGGGTATCGGTGGCTACACCTTC.

The chain couples TRBV7-2 to TRBJ2-1; D is perhaps TRBD1 (5 bases). The germline V gene has CDR1 SGHTA and CDR2 FQGNSA. V was shortened by 1 base and J by 11 bases, with 9 bases between the two germline ends. The CDR3 covers 12 residues. The CDR3 DNA follows: TGTGCCAGCAGCTTAGAGGGGTATAAGCAGTTCTTC. This encodes CASSLEGYKQFF.

V is TRBV6-6 and J is TRBJ1-5, with D perhaps matching TRBD1 (6 bases). CDR1 is MNHNY, CDR2 SVGAGI, per germline (reference sequence). The ends were cut back, 10 bases at V and 0 bases at J, with 13 bases in the middle. This CDR3 has 14 residues. The chain's CDR3 is CAIQQGNSNQPQHF. The DNA of the CDR3 is TGTGCCATCCAACAGGGAAATAGCAATCAGCCCCAGCATTTT.

The V and J genes are TRBV3-1 (or the pseudogene TRBV3-2) and TRBJ1-3, with TRBD1 as a possible D gene (5 bases). The CDR3 is made up of 15 amino acids. Germline V lookup: CDR1 LGHDT, CDR2 YNNKEL (reference sequence). The V gene lost 1 base and the J gene lost 0 bases, with 7 bases spanning the gap. CDR3 sequence: CASSQGGFSGNTIYF. The CDR3 DNA is TGTGCCAGCAGCCAAGGGGGCTTCTCTGGAAACACCATATATTTT.

The V call is TRBV19, the J call TRBJ2-3, with D possibly TRBD2 on 5 matching bases. V lost 4 bases, J lost 2 bases, and 7 bases lay in between. The CDR3 loop spans 13 amino acids. Germline-derived CDR1 and CDR2 are LNHDA and SQIVND (reference sequence). The CDR3 reads CASSTGDTDTQYF. The CDR3 coding sequence is TGTGCCAGTAGTACCGGGGACACAGATACGCAGTATTTT.

The genes are TRBV28 and TRBJ2-1; 8 bases match TRBD2. This CDR3 contains 14 residues. Trimming at V came to 5 bases and at J to 8 bases, leaving 8 bases not matched to a gene. Germline CDR1 is MDHEN and CDR2 is SYDVKM. CDR3 sequence: CASSLTGTSHEQFF. In DNA, the CDR3 is TGTGCCAGCAGTCTTACCGGGACTAGTCATGAGCAGTTCTTC.

V usage is TRBV11-2 and J usage is TRBJ2-3; TRBD2 matches at 10 bases. This CDR3 has 17 residues. V lost 5 bases, J lost 3 bases, and 11 bases stayed unmatched. Germline V lookup: CDR1 SGHAT, CDR2 FQNNGV. CDR3 residues: CASSHTPLAGVTDTQYF. CDR3 DNA: TGTGCCAGCAGCCACACACCCCTAGCGGGAGTAACAGATACGCAGTATTTT.

The CDR3 DNA reads as TGTGCCAGTAGTAGCGGGAGACGGACAGATACGCAGTATTTT. Protein: CASSSGRRTDTQYF. V usage is TRBV19 and J usage is TRBJ2-3; TRBD2 agrees at 7 bases. The CDR3 has 14 amino acids. V lost 4 bases, J lost 3 bases, and 4 bases stayed unmatched. The germline CDR1 and CDR2 sequences are LNHDA and SQIVND (reference sequence).